Presented here are 6 T cell receptor beta chains from one specimen sequenced in a study of technical replicates of blood from several donors. Sequencing used immunoSEQ multiplex PCR; TCRdb keeps in-frame clones, though not all of them. In the table there are nearly 70,000 clones, approximately 90% of which are singletons. Input material: PBMCs. The receptors shown here come from a human donor in good health. Some clones in this sample may be carry-over from other donors' samples.

This chain links TRBV5-5 with TRBJ2-2; 11 bases fit TRBD1. Germline V gives CDR1 SGHKS, CDR2 YYEKEE (reference sequence). V was clipped by 3 bases and J by 5 bases; unmatched bases: 6. There are 16 residues in the CDR3. Here the CDR3 reads CASSYGTGGLTGELFF. The CDR3 DNA sequence: TGTGCCAGCAGCTACGGGACAGGGGGTTTGACCGGGGAGCTGTTTTTT.

The V gene is TRBV15, the J gene TRBJ2-3, with D uncertain. The CDR3 length is 16 residues. In germline, CDR1 is LNHNV, CDR2 YYDKDF (reference sequence). The ends were cut back, 0 bases at V and 6 bases at J, with 16 bases in the middle. CDR3 residues: CATSRDFVRISDTQYF. The CDR3 nucleotides are TGTGCCACCAGCAGAGATTTCGTGCGGATTTCGGATACGCAGTATTTT.

The genes are TRBV5-8 and TRBJ1-1; D unclear. The CDR3 runs 14 residues. Germline CDR1 SGHTS, CDR2 YDEGEE. V lost 0 bases, J lost 6 bases, and 12 bases lay in between. CDR3 nucleotides: TGTGCCAGCAGCTTGGCAACCCGACTGGCTGAAGCTTTCTTT. It translates to CASSLATRLAEAFF.

The chain has TRBV4-1 and TRBJ2-3; 11 bases are a match to TRBD2. V lost 9 bases to trimming and J lost 2 bases; unmatched junction nucleotides: 7. Germline lookup yields CDR1 MGHRA and CDR2 YSYEKL. The CDR3 loop spans 15 amino acids. The CDR3 DNA reads as TGCGCCAGTGGGCTAGCGGGAGGTATCACAGATACGCAGTATTTT. Translated, it gives CASGLAGGITDTQYF.

The V and J genes are TRBV6-1 and TRBJ2-7, with D perhaps matching TRBD2 (5 bases). The CDR3 extends over 14 amino acids. The V gene's germline CDR1 is MNHNS and CDR2 SASEGT. The V gene lost 7 bases and the J gene lost 3 bases, with 16 bases spanning the gap. The chain's CDR3 is CASTRPGLGYEQYF. CDR3 nucleotide sequence: TGTGCCAGCACCCGACCAGGACTTGGCTACGAGCAGTACTTC.

The V gene is TRBV7-2, the J gene TRBJ2-3; TRBD2 aligns across 12 bases. V shed 2 bases and J 6 bases; nucleotides not matched to a gene: 3. Germline CDR1 and CDR2: SGHTA and FQGNSA. This CDR3 is 15 amino acids long. The CDR3: CASSLLAGGRDTQYF. The DNA for the CDR3 is TGTGCCAGCAGCTTACTAGCGGGGGGGAGGGATACGCAGTATTTT.